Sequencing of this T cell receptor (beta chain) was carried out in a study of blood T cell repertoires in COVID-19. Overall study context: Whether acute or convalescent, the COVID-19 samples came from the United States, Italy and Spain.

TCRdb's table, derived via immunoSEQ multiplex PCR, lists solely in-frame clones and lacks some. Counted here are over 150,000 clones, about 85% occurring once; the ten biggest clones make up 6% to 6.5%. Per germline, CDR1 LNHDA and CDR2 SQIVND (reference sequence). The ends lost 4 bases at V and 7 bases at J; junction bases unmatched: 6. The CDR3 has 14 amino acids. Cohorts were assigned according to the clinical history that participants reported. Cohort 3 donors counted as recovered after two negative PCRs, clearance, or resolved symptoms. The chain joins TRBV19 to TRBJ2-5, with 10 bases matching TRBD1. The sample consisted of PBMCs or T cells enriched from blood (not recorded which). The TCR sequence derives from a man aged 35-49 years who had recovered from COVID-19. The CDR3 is CASSTRTGGWTQYF. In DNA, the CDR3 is TGTGCCAGTAGTACCAGGACAGGGGGATGGACCCAGTACTTC.